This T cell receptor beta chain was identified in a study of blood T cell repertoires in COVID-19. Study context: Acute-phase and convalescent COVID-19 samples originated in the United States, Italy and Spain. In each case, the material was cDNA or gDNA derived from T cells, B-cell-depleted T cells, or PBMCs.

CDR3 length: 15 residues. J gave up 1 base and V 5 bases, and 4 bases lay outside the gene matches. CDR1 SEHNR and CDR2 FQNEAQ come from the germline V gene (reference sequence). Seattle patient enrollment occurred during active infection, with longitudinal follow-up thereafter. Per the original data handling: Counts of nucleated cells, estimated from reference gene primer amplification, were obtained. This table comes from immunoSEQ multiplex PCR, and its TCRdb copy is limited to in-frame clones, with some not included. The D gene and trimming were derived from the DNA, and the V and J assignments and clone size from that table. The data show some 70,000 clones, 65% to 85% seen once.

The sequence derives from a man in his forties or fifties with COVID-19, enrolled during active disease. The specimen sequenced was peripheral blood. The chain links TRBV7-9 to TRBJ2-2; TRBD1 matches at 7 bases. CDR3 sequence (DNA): TGTGCCAGCAGCCCCGGACAGGTGAACACCGGGGAGCTGTTTTTT. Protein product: CASSPGQVNTGELFF. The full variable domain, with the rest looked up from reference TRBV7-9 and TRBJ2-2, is DTGVSQNPRHKITKRGQNVTFRCDPISEHNRLYWYRQTLGQGPEFLTYFQNEAQLEKSRLLSDRFSAERPKGSFSTLEIQRTEQGDSAMYLCASSPGQVNTGELFFGEGSRLTVL.